This entry concerns a single T cell receptor beta chain. This sample is drawn from a study of blood T cell repertoires in COVID-19. In the study overall: Donors in the United States, Italy and Spain gave samples during acute or convalescent COVID-19. Sample material is recorded as cDNA or gDNA derived from T cells, B-cell-depleted T cells, or PBMCs.

Germline V CDR1 and CDR2: MDHEN, SYDVKM. V shed 8 bases and J 4 bases; nucleotides not matched to a gene: 11. There are 16 residues in the CDR3. In the study's own analysis: Scientists estimated how many nucleated cells there were by amplifying reference gene primers. Assay: immunoSEQ multiplex PCR; the TCRdb copy retains only in-frame clones and omits some. V, J and clone size derive from that table, while D and trimming were established from the DNA sequence. The sample has approximately 470,000 clones, roughly 88% seen once; the top ten hold 3% to 4%. The clonotype originates from a human donor in a cohort sampled during active COVID-19. This chain joins TRBV28 and TRBJ2-1, with 10 bases aligning to TRBD2. Material for sequencing was peripheral blood. In nucleotides, the CDR3 is TGTGCCAGCGGGGTGTTAGCGGGAGGAAGGTACAATGAGCAGTTCTTC. This encodes CASGVLAGGRYNEQFF.